These 10 T cell receptor beta chains came from one sample sequenced in a study of T cells after yellow fever vaccination. TCRdb independently ran MiXCR on the 5' RACE reads; one entry per CDR3 protein. The sample yields a few hundred thousand distinct CDR3 sequences, roughly 8.6% seen once. The starting material was PBMCs, obtained about 41 days after the first yellow fever vaccination. These TCRs come from a man younger than 35 who received the YFV17D yellow fever vaccine.

The chain uses TRBV20-1 and TRBJ2-1, with 16 positions matching TRBD2. V lost 5 bases and J lost 7; bases outside the gene matches: 11. This CDR3 contains 17 residues. Per the germline V gene, CDR1 is DFQATT and CDR2 is SNEGSKA (reference sequence). The CDR3 region is CSAEPGLAGGRRNEQFF. The DNA of the CDR3 is TGCAGTGCTGAACCGGGACTAGCGGGGGGGCGGCGAAATGAGCAGTTCTTC.

This clonotype was recorded a few times. The CDR3 DNA follows: TGTGCCAGCAGTTACTACCTTGAGAACACTGAAGCTTTCTTT. Residues: CASSYYLENTEAFF. The rearrangement joins TRBV6-2 or TRBV6-3 to TRBJ1-1; D is uncertain. Per the germline V gene, CDR1 is MNHEY and CDR2 is SVGEGT. Deletions cut 1 base from V and 1 base from J, with 7 bases between. The CDR3 covers 14 residues.

The chain couples TRBV5-1 to TRBJ2-2; 7 bases match TRBD2. CDR1 SGHRS and CDR2 YFSETQ come from the germline V gene. V shed 4 bases, J shed 5 bases, and the junction held 11 bases outside the gene matches. The CDR3 is 16 residues long. The CDR3 region has the DNA TGCGCCAGCAGCCCGAGACTAGCCCGAGCAACCGGGGAGCTGTTTTTT. This translates into CASSPRLARATGELFF.

This clonotype came up a few times. The chain's CDR3 is CSVDGPGQETQYF. For the CDR3, the DNA is TGCAGCGTTGACGGCCCGGGCCAAGAGACCCAGTACTTC. V usage is TRBV29-1 and J usage is TRBJ2-5, with unresolved D. V lost 3 bases, J lost 1 base, and 9 bases lay in between. The CDR3 consists of 13 residues. CDR1 is SQVTM, CDR2 ANQGSEA, per germline.

The chain is built from TRBV13 and TRBJ2-3, with no clear D. Deletions cut 4 bases from V and 1 base from J, with 6 bases between. Germline V lookup: CDR1 PRHDT, CDR2 FYEKMQ (reference sequence). There are 13 residues in the CDR3. The CDR3 DNA reads TGTGCCAGCAGCTATTTGCGCACAGATACGCAGTATTTT. Protein: CASSYLRTDTQYF. The full variable domain, its missing parts supplied by reference TRBV13 and TRBJ2-3, is AAGVIQSPRHLIKEKRETATLKCYPIPRHDTVYWYQQGPGQDPQFLISFYEKMQSDKGSIPDRFSAQQFSDYHSELNMSSLELGDSALYFCASSYLRTDTQYFGPGTRLTVL.

The rearrangement joins TRBV11-2 to TRBJ2-1; D is uncertain. This CDR3 spans 14 amino acids. The germline gives CDR1 SGHAT, CDR2 FQNNGV. V was clipped by 2 bases and J by 7 bases, with 12 bases between them. The CDR3 loop is CASSLYRAPNEQFF. CDR3 DNA: TGTGCCAGCAGCTTATATCGTGCCCCTAATGAGCAGTTCTTC. The full variable domain, in which reference TRBV11-2 and TRBJ2-1 provide the parts outside the CDR3, is EAGVAQSPRYKIIEKRQSVAFWCNPISGHATLYWYQQILGQGPKLLIQFQNNGVVDDSQLPKDRFSAERLKGVDSTLKIQPAKLEDSAVYLCASSLYRAPNEQFFGPGTRLTVL.

The chain couples TRBV11-2 to TRBJ2-1; D is undetermined. The length of the CDR3 is 13 residues. Germline assignment: CDR1 SGHAT and CDR2 FQNNGV. The ends were cut back, 0 bases at V and 9 bases at J, with 9 bases in the middle. This CDR3 is CASSLDLMGEQFF. CDR3 in DNA: TGTGCCAGCAGCTTAGATCTTATGGGTGAGCAGTTCTTC.

This clonotype was counted ten times or more. The gene calls are TRBV20-1 and TRBJ2-2; D possibly matches TRBD1 or TRBD2 (6 bases each). V gave up 0 bases and J gave up 3 bases, with 11 bases separating them. Germline CDR1 DFQATT, CDR2 SNEGSKA (reference sequence). The CDR3 spans 15 residues. For the CDR3, the DNA is TGCAGTGCTAGAGATTGGAGGGGGGACACCGGGGAGCTGTTTTTT. Its protein is CSARDWRGDTGELFF.

This clonotype was recorded many times. The chain employs TRBV28 and TRBJ2-7; 7 bases agree with TRBD1. CDR1 is MDHEN and CDR2 is SYDVKM in the germline V gene. There are 15 residues in the CDR3. The J segment lost 3 bases and the V segment lost 3 bases, leaving 8 bases of the junction unmatched. The CDR3 nucleotides are TGTGCCAGCAGTTTCCCAGGGGGTTTCCACTACGAGCAGTACTTC. Its translation: CASSFPGGFHYEQYF.

This clonotype occurred many times. This chain connects TRBV7-2 to TRBJ2-3, with D possibly matching TRBD2 (5 bases). The CDR3 has 15 residues. CDR1 SGHTA and CDR2 FQGNSA come from the germline V gene. V lost 3 bases and J 1 base, leaving 11 bases between the germline ends. For the CDR3, the DNA is TGTGCCAGCAGCTTCCGGGGAACGGGCACAGATACGCAGTATTTT. Protein sequence: CASSFRGTGTDTQYF.